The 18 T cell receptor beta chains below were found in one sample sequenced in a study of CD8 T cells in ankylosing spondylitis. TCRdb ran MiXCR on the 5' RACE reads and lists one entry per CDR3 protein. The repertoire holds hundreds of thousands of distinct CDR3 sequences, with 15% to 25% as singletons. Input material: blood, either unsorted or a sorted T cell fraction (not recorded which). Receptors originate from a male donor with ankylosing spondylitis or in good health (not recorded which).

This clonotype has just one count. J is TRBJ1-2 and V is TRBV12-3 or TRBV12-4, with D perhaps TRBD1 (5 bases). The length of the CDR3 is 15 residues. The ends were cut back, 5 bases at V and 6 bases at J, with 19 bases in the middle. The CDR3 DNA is TGTGCCAGCAGTCCCCGGGGGGAGAAGGCAGATGGCTACACCTTC. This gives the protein CASSPRGEKADGYTF.

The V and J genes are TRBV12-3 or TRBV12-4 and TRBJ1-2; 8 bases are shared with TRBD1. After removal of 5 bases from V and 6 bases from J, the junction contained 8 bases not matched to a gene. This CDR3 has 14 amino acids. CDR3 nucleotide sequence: TGTGCCAGCAGTGCCGGGACAGGTACGGATGGCTACACCTTC. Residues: CASSAGTGTDGYTF.

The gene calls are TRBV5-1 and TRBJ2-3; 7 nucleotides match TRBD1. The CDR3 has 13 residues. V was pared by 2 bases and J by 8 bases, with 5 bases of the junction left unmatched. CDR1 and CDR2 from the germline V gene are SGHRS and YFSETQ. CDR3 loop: CASSFTRDSTQYF. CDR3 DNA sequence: TGCGCCAGCAGCTTTACTAGGGACAGTACGCAGTATTTT.

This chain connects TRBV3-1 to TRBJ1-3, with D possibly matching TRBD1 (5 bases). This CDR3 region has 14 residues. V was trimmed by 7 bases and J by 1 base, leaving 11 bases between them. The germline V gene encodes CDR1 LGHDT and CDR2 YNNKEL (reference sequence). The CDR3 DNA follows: TGTGCCAGCACCTCTTCAGGGTCTGGAAACACCATATATTTT. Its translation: CASTSSGSGNTIYF.

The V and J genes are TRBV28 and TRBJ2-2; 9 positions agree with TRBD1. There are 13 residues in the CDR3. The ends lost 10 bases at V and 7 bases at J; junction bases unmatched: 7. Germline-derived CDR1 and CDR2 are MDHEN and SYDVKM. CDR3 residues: CAIKTGGSGELFF. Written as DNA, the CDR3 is TGTGCCATCAAAACAGGGGGCAGCGGGGAGCTGTTTTTT.

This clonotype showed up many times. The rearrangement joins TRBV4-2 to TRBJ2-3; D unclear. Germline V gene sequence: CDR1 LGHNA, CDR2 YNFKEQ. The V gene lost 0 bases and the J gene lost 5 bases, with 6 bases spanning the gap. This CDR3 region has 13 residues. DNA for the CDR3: TGTGCCAGCAGCCAAGAGGCAGTAGATACGCAGTATTTT. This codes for CASSQEAVDTQYF.

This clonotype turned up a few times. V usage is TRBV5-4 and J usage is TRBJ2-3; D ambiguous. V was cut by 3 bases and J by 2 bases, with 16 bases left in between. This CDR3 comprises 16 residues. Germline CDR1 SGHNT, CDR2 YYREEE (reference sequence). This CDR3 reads CASSSAPAKTTDTQYF. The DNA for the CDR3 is TGTGCCAGCAGCTCGGCCCCGGCGAAAACCACAGATACGCAGTATTTT.

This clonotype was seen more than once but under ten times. CDR3 sequence: CASSFEVVDTQYF. The CDR3 nucleotides are TGTGCCAGCAGTTTTGAGGTGGTCGATACGCAGTATTTT. The chain has TRBV28 and TRBJ2-3; D uncertain. The germline V and J ends were trimmed by 3 bases and 6 bases, with 10 bases remaining between them. The CDR3 totals 13 residues. From germline, CDR1 is MDHEN and CDR2 SYDVKM.

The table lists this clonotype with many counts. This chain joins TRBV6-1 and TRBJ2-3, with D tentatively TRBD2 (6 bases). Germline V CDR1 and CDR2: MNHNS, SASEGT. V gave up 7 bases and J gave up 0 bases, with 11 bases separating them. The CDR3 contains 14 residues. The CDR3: CASTDGLSTDTQYF. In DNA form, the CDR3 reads TGTGCCAGCACGGACGGACTAAGCACAGATACGCAGTATTTT.

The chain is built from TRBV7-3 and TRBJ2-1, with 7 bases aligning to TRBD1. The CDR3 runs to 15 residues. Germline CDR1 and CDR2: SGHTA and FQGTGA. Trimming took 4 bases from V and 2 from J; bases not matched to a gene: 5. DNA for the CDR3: TGTGCCAGCAGCTCCACCGGGACAGCCTACAATGAGCAGTTCTTC. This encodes CASSSTGTAYNEQFF.

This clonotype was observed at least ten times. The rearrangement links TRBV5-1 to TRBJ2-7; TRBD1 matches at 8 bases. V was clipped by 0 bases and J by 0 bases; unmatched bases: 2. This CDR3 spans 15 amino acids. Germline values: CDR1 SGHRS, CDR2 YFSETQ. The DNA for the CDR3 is TGCGCCAGCAGCTTGGGGACAGGGAGCTCCTACGAGCAGTACGTC. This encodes CASSLGTGSSYEQYV.

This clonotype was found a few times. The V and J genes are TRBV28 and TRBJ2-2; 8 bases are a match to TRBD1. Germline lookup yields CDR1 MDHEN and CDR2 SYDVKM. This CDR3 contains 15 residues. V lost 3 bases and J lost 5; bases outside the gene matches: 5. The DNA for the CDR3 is TGTGCCAGCAGTTTCTCGGACAGGGATACCGGGGAGCTGTTTTTT. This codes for CASSFSDRDTGELFF.

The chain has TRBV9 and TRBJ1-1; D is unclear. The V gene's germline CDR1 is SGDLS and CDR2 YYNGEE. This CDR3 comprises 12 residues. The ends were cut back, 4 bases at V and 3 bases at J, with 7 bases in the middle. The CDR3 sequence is CASSTTDTEAFF. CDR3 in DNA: TGTGCCAGCAGCACCACGGACACTGAAGCTTTCTTT. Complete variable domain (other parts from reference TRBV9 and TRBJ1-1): DSGVTQTPKHLITATGQRVTLRCSPRSGDLSVYWYQQSLDQGLQFLIQYYNGEERAKGNILERFSAQQFPDLHSELNLSSLELGDSALYFCASSTTDTEAFFGQGTRLTVV.

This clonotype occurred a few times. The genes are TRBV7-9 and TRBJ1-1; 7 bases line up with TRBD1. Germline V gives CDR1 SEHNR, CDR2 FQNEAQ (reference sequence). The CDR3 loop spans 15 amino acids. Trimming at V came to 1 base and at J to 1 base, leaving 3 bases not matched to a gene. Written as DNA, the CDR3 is TGTGCCAGCAGCTTAGACGGGACAGAGAACACTGAAGCTTTCTTT. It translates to CASSLDGTENTEAFF.

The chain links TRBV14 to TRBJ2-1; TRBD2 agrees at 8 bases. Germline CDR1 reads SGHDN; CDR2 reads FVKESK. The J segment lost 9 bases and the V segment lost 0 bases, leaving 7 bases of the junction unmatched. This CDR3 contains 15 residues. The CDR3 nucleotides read TGTGCCAGCAGCCAAGATATCAGCGGGAGCAGTGAGCAGTTCTTC. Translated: CASSQDISGSSEQFF.

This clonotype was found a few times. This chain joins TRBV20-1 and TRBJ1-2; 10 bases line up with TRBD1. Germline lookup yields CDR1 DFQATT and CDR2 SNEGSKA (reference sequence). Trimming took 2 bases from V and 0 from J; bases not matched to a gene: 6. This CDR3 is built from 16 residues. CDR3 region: CSARRQGAETNYGYTF. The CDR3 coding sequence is TGCAGTGCTAGAAGACAGGGGGCCGAGACTAACTATGGCTACACCTTC.

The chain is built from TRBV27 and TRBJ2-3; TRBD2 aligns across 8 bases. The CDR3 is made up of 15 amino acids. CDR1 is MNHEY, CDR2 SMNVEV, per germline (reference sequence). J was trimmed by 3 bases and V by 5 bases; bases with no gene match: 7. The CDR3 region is CASSSGRGWTDTQYF. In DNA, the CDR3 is TGTGCCAGCAGTAGCGGGAGAGGTTGGACAGATACGCAGTATTTT.

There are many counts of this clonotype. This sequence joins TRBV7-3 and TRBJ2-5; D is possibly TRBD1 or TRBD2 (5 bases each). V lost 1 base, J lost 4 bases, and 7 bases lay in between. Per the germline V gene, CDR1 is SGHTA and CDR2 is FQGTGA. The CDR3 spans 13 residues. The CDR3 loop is CASSLKRGETQYF. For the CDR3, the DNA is TGTGCCAGCAGCTTAAAGAGGGGAGAGACCCAGTACTTC.